These 3 T cell receptor beta chains came from one sample sequenced in a study of identifying expanded T cells in peripheral blood. Using immunoSEQ multiplex PCR, the repertoire was profiled, and TCRdb retains in-frame clones only, with some absent. Of some 93,000 clones in the sample, 88% were seen once. Sequencing was carried out using blood. The receptors originated from a person between 18 and 75 years old in good health.

The chain recombines TRBV7-9 with TRBJ2-5, with D uncertain. CDR1 and CDR2 from the germline V gene are SEHNR and FQNEAQ (reference sequence). Trimming removed 4 bases at V and 4 bases at J, with 4 bases between. This CDR3 has 11 residues. CDR3 amino acids: CASSSRETQYF. CDR3 nucleotide sequence: TGTGCCAGCAGCTCTCGAGAGACCCAGTACTTC.

The CDR3 sequence: CASSDSGQGYNEQFF. The CDR3 nucleotides are TGTGCCAGCAGTGACTCGGGACAGGGCTACAATGAGCAGTTCTTC. The chain couples TRBV6-4 to TRBJ2-1, with 9 nucleotides matching TRBD1. Germline CDR1 and CDR2: MRHNA and SNTAGT. The CDR3 consists of 15 residues. V lost 0 bases, J lost 3 bases, and 0 bases stayed unmatched.

This clone has a handful of counts. This sequence joins TRBV19 and TRBJ2-2; TRBD2 matches 9 bases. CDR3 length: 18 amino acids. Per the germline V gene, CDR1 is LNHDA and CDR2 is SQIVND (reference sequence). With 7 bases clipped from V and 7 bases from J, the junction kept 19 bases outside the gene matches. CDR3 residues: CASNTGEVAGELIGELFF. The DNA for the CDR3 is TGTGCCAGTAATACAGGAGAGGTAGCGGGAGAGTTGATCGGGGAGCTGTTTTTT.